The 27 T cell receptor beta chains presented below share a single source sample, sequenced in a study of T cell repertoires in cytomegalovirus infection. No antigen is known for these receptors. TCRdb reanalysed the reads using MiXCR and keeps one entry per CDR3 protein. Among approximately 910,000 distinct CDR3 sequences listed, approximately 31% were seen once. Sample: cultured CD8+ T cells from PBMCs, taken from culture after CMV antigen stimulation. Source of these receptors: a human donor in good health (CMV status not recorded). Some clones in this sample may be carry-over from other donors' samples.

This clonotype showed up just a few times. The rearrangement uses TRBV5-6 and TRBJ2-4; unclear D gene. The V end lost 5 bases, the J end lost 10 bases, and 13 bases lay between the germline ends. Germline-derived CDR1 and CDR2 are SGHDT and YYEEEE. The CDR3 totals 12 residues. This CDR3 reads CASSPGPGIQYF. CDR3 bases: TGTGCCAGCAGTCCCGGGCCCGGTATTCAGTACTTC.

V usage is TRBV6-6 and J usage is TRBJ1-5, with 8 nucleotides matching TRBD1. Unmatched junction bases numbered 8, after V lost 6 bases and J lost 7 bases. The CDR3 spans 14 residues. From germline, CDR1 is MNHNY and CDR2 SVGAGI (reference sequence). Written as DNA, the CDR3 is TGTGCCAGCAGCCAGGGACAGGCTCCCCAGCCCCAGCATTTT. The encoded protein is CASSQGQAPQPQHF.

This clonotype appeared many times. The gene calls are TRBV7-9 and TRBJ2-7; possibly TRBD1 for D (6 bases). The CDR3 is made up of 14 amino acids. From germline, CDR1 is SEHNR and CDR2 FQNEAQ (reference sequence). V was pared by 1 base and J by 5 bases, with 12 bases between. DNA for the CDR3: TGTGCCAGCAGCTTAGGGACAGCGGCCCACGAGCAGTACTTC. Encoded protein: CASSLGTAAHEQYF.

This clonotype came up many times. The rearrangement links TRBV6-1 to TRBJ2-5, with a possible D match to TRBD1 (6 bases). The CDR3 sequence is 17 residues long. Trimming stripped 3 bases from V and 1 base from J, with 18 bases between. The germline CDR1 and CDR2 sequences are MNHNS and SASEGT. CDR3 amino acids: CASSDLFDRPFQETQYF. As DNA, the CDR3 is TGTGCCAGCAGTGACTTATTCGACAGGCCCTTCCAAGAGACCCAGTACTTC.

This clonotype has a handful of counts. The CDR3 loop is CASSNIRDNLLNEQFF. CDR3 in DNA: TGTGCCAGCAGCAATATCCGGGACAATTTGTTGAATGAGCAGTTCTTC. The gene calls are TRBV7-9 and TRBJ2-1; weak D call: TRBD1 (6 bases). The CDR3 is 16 amino acids. Germline values: CDR1 SEHNR, CDR2 FQNEAQ (reference sequence). Between the trimmed V and J ends, which lost 5 bases and 7 bases, there was a span of 21 bases.

In regard to this clonotype: The junction and the germline gene differ at one end; a read error may be behind it. The chain combines TRBV7-9 with TRBJ2-1; D call uncertain. The CDR3 sequence is 16 residues long. The germline V gene encodes CDR1 SEHNR and CDR2 FQNEAQ (reference sequence). CDR3 nucleotides: TGTGCCAGCATCTTATCCGCTGCAAGCTCCTACAATGAGCAGTTCTTC. The encoded protein is CASILSAASSYNEQFF. The variable domain in full, with the rest retrieved from reference TRBV7-9 and TRBJ2-1, is DTGVSQNPRHKITKRGQNVTFRCDPISEHNRLYWYRQTLGQGPEFLTYFQNEAQLEKSRLLSDRFSAERPKGSFSTLEIQRTEQGDSAMYLCASILSAASSYNEQFFGPGTRLTVL.

The chain has TRBV27 and TRBJ1-1; possibly TRBD1 for D (6 bases). This CDR3 contains 13 residues. Trimming stripped 4 bases from V and 6 bases from J, with 12 bases between. CDR1 and CDR2 from the germline V gene are MNHEY and SMNVEV (reference sequence). The CDR3 coding sequence is TGTGCCAGCAGTTCCACAGGGTGGCCTGAAGCTTTCTTT. It specifies CASSSTGWPEAFF.

The gene calls are TRBV7-9 and TRBJ2-3; tentatively, D is TRBD2 (6 bases). The germline V and J ends were trimmed by 7 bases and 3 bases, with 23 bases remaining between them. CDR1 SEHNR and CDR2 FQNEAQ come from the germline V gene (reference sequence). The length of the CDR3 is 17 residues. The DNA for the CDR3 is TGTGCCAGCACCCCTGCTCTCGTCCTAGCGCCGACAGATACGCAGTATTTT. Its protein product is CASTPALVLAPTDTQYF.

This clonotype occurred a few times. This chain connects TRBV2 to TRBJ1-1; D perhaps matches TRBD1 (6 bases). Germline assignment: CDR1 SNHLY and CDR2 FYNNEI. The CDR3 spans 13 residues. Trimming pared 3 bases from V and 7 bases from J, leaving 12 bases between. As DNA, the CDR3 is TGTGCCAGCAGTGATCGGGGACAAGTTGAAGCTTTCTTT. Protein sequence: CASSDRGQVEAFF. The full variable domain, in which reference TRBV2 and TRBJ1-1 provide the parts outside the CDR3, is EPEVTQTPSHQVTQMGQEVILRCVPISNHLYFYWYRQILGQKVEFLVSFYNNEISEKSEIFDDQFSVERPDGSNFTLKIRSTKLEDSAMYFCASSDRGQVEAFFGQGTRLTVV.

Remarks on this clonotype: An end of the junction differs from the germline gene, which may be a read error. V and J are TRBV7-6 and TRBJ2-1; TRBD1 agrees at 10 bases. Looked up from germline, CDR1 is SGHVS and CDR2 is FNYEAQ. This CDR3 comprises 16 residues. CDR3 bases: TGTGCTAGCAGCTTAGCGTTTGGGACAGGGGTTTATGAGCAGTTCTTC. Translating gives CASSLAFGTGVYEQFF.

This clonotype was seen a few times. This chain uses TRBV4-3 with TRBJ2-2; D may match TRBD1 or TRBD2 (5 bases each). Germline values: CDR1 LGHNA, CDR2 YSLEER. V lost 0 bases, J lost 4 bases, and 18 bases lay in between. This CDR3 has 18 amino acids. CDR3 loop: CASSQDTRAEGPTGELFF. The CDR3, as DNA: TGCGCCAGCAGCCAAGATACCCGGGCCGAGGGGCCCACCGGGGAGCTGTTTTTT.

The CDR3 DNA reads TGTGCCAGCAGCCCGGACACCTTGGGCACTGAAGCTTTCTTT. Translation: CASSPDTLGTEAFF. This chain links TRBV5-4 with TRBJ1-1, with D possibly being TRBD1 (5 bases). The ends were cut back, 4 bases at V and 4 bases at J, with 14 bases in the middle. CDR3 size: 14 residues. Looked up from germline, CDR1 is SGHNT and CDR2 is YYREEE (reference sequence).

The table lists this clonotype with a few counts. The J gene is TRBJ2-7, the V gene TRBV28; a weak D match, TRBD1 (7 bases). Germline assignment: CDR1 MDHEN and CDR2 SYDVKM. Trimming pared 2 bases from V and 4 bases from J, leaving 12 bases between. CDR3 length equals 14 residues. In DNA form, the CDR3 reads TGTGCCAGCAGTTTAAAGGCAGGGGGGTACGAGCAGTACGTC. It translates to CASSLKAGGYEQYV.

This rearrangement joins TRBV15 to TRBJ2-4; 7 bases align to TRBD1. Germline assignment: CDR1 LNHNV and CDR2 YYDKDF (reference sequence). V shed 8 bases, J shed 5 bases, and the junction held 3 bases outside the gene matches. The CDR3 consists of 12 residues. DNA of the CDR3: TGTGCCACCGAGGGGGCTGAAAACATTCAGTACTTC. It is translated as CATEGAENIQYF.

The rearrangement uses TRBV2 and TRBJ2-7; TRBD1 matches at 9 bases. Germline V CDR1 and CDR2: SNHLY, FYNNEI. The CDR3 consists of 15 residues. With V trimmed by 0 bases and J by 5 bases, 5 bases remained unmatched. CDR3 nucleotide sequence: TGTGCCAGCAGTGAAGCGGGGACAGGGAAGGACGAGCAGTACGTC. Translating gives CASSEAGTGKDEQYV.

This chain uses TRBV27 with TRBJ2-3; D remains unclear. The ends were cut back, 0 bases at V and 3 bases at J, with 7 bases in the middle. Germline loops: CDR1 MNHEY, CDR2 SMNVEV (reference sequence). CDR3 size: 14 residues. CDR3 DNA: TGTGCCAGCAGTTTATCGGTAGAAACAGATACGCAGTATTTT. This codes for CASSLSVETDTQYF.

The V gene is TRBV6-2 or TRBV6-3, the J gene TRBJ1-2, with a weak D call TRBD1 (5 bases). Germline CDR1 reads MNHEY; CDR2 reads SVGEGT. Trimming removed 3 bases from V and 1 base from J, with 12 bases in between. This CDR3 is built from 15 residues. CDR3 region: CASSYGQQDNYGYTF. CDR3 nucleotide sequence: TGTGCCAGCAGTTATGGGCAACAGGATAACTATGGCTACACCTTC.

The gene calls are TRBV19 and TRBJ2-7, with 10 nucleotides matching TRBD2. The V and J ends lost 7 bases and 2 bases, in that order; junction bases with no gene match: 5. Germline lookup yields CDR1 LNHDA and CDR2 SQIVND (reference sequence). The CDR3 length is 14 residues. CDR3 nucleotides: TGTGCCAGTACCGAGCGGGGGGGCGCCTACGAGCAGTACTTC. This encodes CASTERGGAYEQYF.

This clonotype has a count of ten or more. The chain couples TRBV12-3 or TRBV12-4 to TRBJ1-1, with 8 bases lining up with TRBD1. J lost 4 bases, V lost 5 bases, and 6 bases had no gene match. CDR3 length: 14 residues. The CDR3 nucleotides read TGTGCCAGCAGTAGTCAGGGGGCTATCACTGAAGCTTTCTTT. Its translation is CASSSQGAITEAFF.

The chain is built from TRBV20-1 and TRBJ2-7; tentatively, D is TRBD1 (5 bases). The germline V gene has CDR1 DFQATT and CDR2 SNEGSKA (reference sequence). V dropped 5 bases and J dropped 3 bases, with 14 bases sitting between them. CDR3 length equals 13 residues. This chain's CDR3 is CSARTGSVYEQYV. CDR3 DNA sequence: TGCAGTGCTCGCACAGGTTCCGTCTACGAGCAGTACGTC.

This clonotype was found many times. The chain recombines TRBV12-3 or TRBV12-4 with TRBJ2-4; D gene uncertain. The CDR3 has 14 amino acids. Trimming pared 3 bases from V and 3 bases from J, leaving 9 bases between. The CDR3 DNA follows: TGTGCCAGCAGTTTGCTAGGGAACAAAAACATTCAGTACTTC. It specifies CASSLLGNKNIQYF.

The chain links TRBV14 to TRBJ2-5, with D possibly TRBD1 on 5 matching bases. The CDR3 runs to 14 residues. V was cut by 3 bases and J by 5 bases, with 13 bases left in between. The germline V gene encodes CDR1 SGHDN and CDR2 FVKESK. CDR3: CASSHRQGRETQYF. The CDR3 DNA follows: TGTGCCAGCAGCCACCGCCAGGGCAGGGAGACCCAGTACTTC.

This clonotype showed up just a few times. The J gene is TRBJ1-1, the V gene TRBV5-6, with D unclear. The CDR3 contains 17 residues. V lost 3 bases, J lost 0 bases, and 18 bases lay in between. Germline V gene sequence: CDR1 SGHDT, CDR2 YYEEEE. The CDR3 DNA follows: TGTGCCAGCAGCTACTACTTGGCAGCTCCAATGAACACTGAAGCTTTCTTT. Translating it yields CASSYYLAAPMNTEAFF.

The chain is built from TRBV27 and TRBJ2-7, with D possibly TRBD2 on 6 matching bases. Germline V gene sequence: CDR1 MNHEY, CDR2 SMNVEV (reference sequence). The CDR3 is 14 amino acids. The germline V and J ends were trimmed by 6 bases and 1 base, with 13 bases remaining between them. The DNA for the CDR3 is TGTGCCAGCAGCGCGAGACGGGAGTCCTACGAGCAGTACTTC. Its protein product is CASSARRESYEQYF.

The table lists this clonotype with a few counts. The chain combines TRBV7-2 with TRBJ2-1; D not resolved. The CDR3 length is 15 residues. The V gene lost 1 base and the J gene lost 7 bases, with 14 bases spanning the gap. The germline gives CDR1 SGHTA, CDR2 FQGNSA. Here the CDR3 DNA reads TGTGCCAGCAGCTTAGGGCCTTATACCATGAATGAGCAGTTCTTC. It encodes CASSLGPYTMNEQFF.

This clonotype has a count of ten or more. The chain carries TRBV27 and TRBJ2-5, with 11 bases aligning to TRBD2. The V gene's germline CDR1 is MNHEY and CDR2 SMNVEV (reference sequence). J lost 4 bases, V lost 1 base, and 5 bases had no gene match. This CDR3 region has 16 residues. The CDR3 loop is CASSLLAGGPGETQYF. CDR3 nucleotide sequence: TGTGCCAGCAGTTTATTAGCGGGGGGGCCTGGAGAGACCCAGTACTTC.

The CDR3 reads CASSSPGTGGSYEQYV. The DNA of the CDR3 is TGTGCCAGCAGTTCTCCCGGGACAGGGGGCAGTTACGAGCAGTACGTC. The genes are TRBV6-5 and TRBJ2-7; 12 nucleotides agree with TRBD1. The CDR3 contains 16 residues. V dropped 4 bases and J dropped 4; count of bases not matched to a gene: 8. The V gene's germline CDR1 is MNHEY and CDR2 SVGAGI.